This T cell receptor beta chain was sequenced in a study of post-analysis software for immune sequencing data. Study information: There were relapsing-remitting, secondary progressive and progressive-relapsing multiple sclerosis among the disease courses included.

TCR beta libraries were prepared from cDNA with unique molecular identifiers. Once roughly 0.9 to 11 million T cells were used, about 490,000 cDNA molecules resulted. MiXCR was run by TCRdb on the PCR reads, yielding one entry per CDR3 protein. The table includes more than 450,000 distinct CDR3 sequences, 34% detected once. The CDR3 runs to 15 residues. Germline-derived CDR1 and CDR2 are MNHEY and SVGAGI. With 0 bases removed from V and 1 base from J, the gap between germline ends came to 7 bases. Notes on the study in general: Significantly lower normalized Chao1 diversity was seen in multiple sclerosis patients than in controls. Patients showed TRBV5-6, TRBV5-1 and TRBV20-1 among 4 or 5 TRBV segments more frequent than in controls. Strong co-clustering by F measure was evident for samples that had been prepared in the same batch.

Regarding this clonotype: Its specificity is not known.

The rearrangement uses TRBV6-5 and TRBJ1-5; tentatively, D is TRBD1 (6 bases). Sample: blood. The receptor comes from a girl aged 2 to 17 with multiple sclerosis. The CDR3 spells CASSYSQGSNQPQHF. Here the CDR3 DNA reads TGTGCCAGCAGTTACTCCCAGGGGAGCAATCAGCCCCAGCATTTT.